This TCR beta chain was documented in a study of blood T cell repertoires in COVID-19. For the study at large: PBMCs, B-cell-depleted T cells, or T cells were the source of the cDNA or gDNA that made up the material.

CDR3 length equals 16 residues. The germline gives CDR1 SEHNR, CDR2 FQNEAQ (reference sequence). The V gene end was trimmed by 5 bases and the J gene end by 4 bases; junction bases not matched to a gene: 8. The repertoire was sequenced with immunoSEQ multiplex PCR; TCRdb's copy has only in-frame clones and lacks some. This sample has about 140,000 clones; roughly 79% occur once, and the top ten carry more than 1.5%. The sample was peripheral blood. V is TRBV7-9 and J is TRBJ2-2; 9 bases fit TRBD1. The TCR was taken from a woman between 55 and 75 years old with acute or convalescent COVID-19. CDR3 bases: TGTGCCAGCAGCCCTCTACAGGGGGCGCGCACCGGGGAGCTGTTTTTT. Translation gives CASSPLQGARTGELFF.